These T cell receptor beta chains were read from a single sample in a study of cytomegalovirus exposure and HLA in healthy donors. Profiled with immunoSEQ multiplex PCR; TCRdb holds only in-frame clones, not every one. The sample includes some 110,000 clones, 83% of them seen just once. Source material: PBMCs. The receptors shown here come from a man between 18 and 29 years old in good health and CMV-seronegative. The CDR3 runs from the conserved cysteine through the conserved F or W. A D gene is named only where the DNA matches it firmly. Expanded clones get a size class; other rows say once, few or many, or leave the size out.

d_call j_call v_call clone_size cdr3_aa cdr3_nt
. TRBJ2-1 TRBV28 . CASSQAGQHSYNEQFF TGTGCCAGCAGCCAGGCGGGTCAGCACTCCTACAATGAGCAGTTCTTC
. TRBJ1-2 TRBV19 . CASREGFPANYGYTF TGTGCCAGTAGAGAGGGTTTCCCCGCTAACTATGGCTACACCTTC
TRBD2 TRBJ2-1 TRBV7-9 . CASSLARGLAGDNEQFF TGTGCCAGCAGCTTAGCGCGAGGACTAGCGGGAGACAATGAGCAGTTCTTC
. TRBJ2-2 TRBV29-1 few CRVAWTANTGELFF TGCAGGGTCGCTTGGACAGCGAACACCGGGGAGCTCTTTTTT
. TRBJ2-2 TRBV9 . CASSVERYGELFF TGTGCCAGCAGCGTAGAGAGATACGGGGAGCTGTTTTTT
. TRBJ1-1 TRBV27 . CASSLTENTEAFF TGTGCCAGCAGCCTTACAGAGAACACTGAAGCTTTCTTT
TRBD2 TRBJ2-7 TRBV4-2 . CASSPTGGRSGRATPYEQYF TGTGCCAGCAGCCCCACCGGGGGACGAAGCGGGAGGGCCACGCCCTACGAGCAGTACTTC
. TRBJ2-1 TRBV5-1 once CASSFSASSGGEQFF TGCGCCAGCAGCTTTTCAGCGTCCTCGGGTGGTGAGCAGTTCTTC
TRBD1 TRBJ1-4 TRBV7-9 . CASSTGDSNEKLFF TGTGCCAGCAGCACGGGGGACAGTAATGAAAAACTGTTTTTT
. TRBJ1-2 TRBV21-1 . CASSKEETANYGYTF TGTGCCAGCAGCAAAGAGGAGACAGCTAACTATGGCTACACCTTC
. TRBJ2-2 TRBV5-5 few CASSRQSNTGELFF TGTGCCAGCAGCCGACAGTCGAACACCGGGGAGCTGTTTTTT
TRBD1 TRBJ2-7 TRBV10-1 . CASNRDRGLYEQYF TGCGCCAGCAACAGGGACAGGGGTCTTTACGAGCAGTACTTC
. TRBJ1-4 TRBV19 . CASSSVAVRGTEKLFF TGTGCCAGTAGCAGTGTAGCAGTGCGGGGGACGGAAAAACTGTTTTTT
. TRBJ1-5 TRBV21-1 . CASSLNQGDYSNQPQHF TGTGCCAGCAGCTTAAATCAGGGGGATTATAGCAATCAGCCCCAGCATTTT
. TRBJ1-1 TRBV19 once CASTSPGSETFF TGTGCCAGTACCTCCCCGGGGTCGGAGACTTTCTTT
. TRBJ2-1 TRBV7-8 . CASSLVADYSSYNEQFF TGTGCCAGCAGCTTAGTAGCGGATTACAGCTCCTACAATGAGCAGTTCTTC
. TRBJ1-2 TRBV5-4 . CASSSTDRRWGGYTF TGTGCCAGCAGCTCCACTGACAGACGGTGGGGTGGCTACACCTTC